This T cell receptor beta chain was documented in a study of cytomegalovirus exposure and HLA in healthy donors. Researchers ran the PCR with 60 Vbeta and 13 Jbeta primers. Profiling relied on immunoSEQ multiplex PCR, and the TCRdb table lists in-frame clones only, not all of them. There are 180,000 or so clones in the sample; roughly 79% occur only once, and 2.9% lies in the top ten. This CDR3 is 19 amino acids long. The J segment lost 0 bases and the V segment lost 5 bases, leaving 15 bases of the junction unmatched. CDR1 and CDR2 (germline): LNHDA, SQIVND (reference sequence). A word on this clone: Its antigen remains unknown.

General study findings and limits: Several V segments, TRBV6-2 and TRBV6-3 among them, could not be told apart and were dropped. A later analysis linked a missense DCLRE1C variant to TCR beta V- and J-gene trimming. Roughly uniform sequencing depth across donors was assumed, possibly incorrectly.

The material sequenced was PBMCs. The sequence derives from a male donor in good health and CMV-seronegative. This chain connects TRBV19 to TRBJ1-5; the match to TRBD1 covers 8 bases. The chain's CDR3 is CASSSDRGPRSYSNQPQHF. In nucleotides, the CDR3 is TGTGCCAGTAGTTCTGACAGGGGACCCCGCTCGTATAGCAATCAGCCCCAGCATTTT.